What follows are 24 T cell receptor beta chains derived from one specimen sequenced in a study of early T cells in non-severe SARS-CoV-2 infection. From the 5' RACE reads, TCRdb called clonotypes with MiXCR, one entry per CDR3 protein. The sample carries roughly 93,000 distinct CDR3 sequences, over 12% recorded once. The sequenced sample was whole blood. Every receptor here comes from an adult who was a healthcare worker with PCR-confirmed SARS-CoV-2 infection or an uninfected control (not recorded which).

The J gene is TRBJ2-3, the V gene TRBV29-1; D remains unclear. This CDR3 has 13 residues. The V gene lost 3 bases and the J gene lost 3 bases, with 10 bases spanning the gap. CDR1 SQVTM and CDR2 ANQGSEA come from the germline V gene. CDR3 loop: CSVETKRTDTQYF. The DNA for the CDR3 is TGCAGCGTTGAGACGAAAAGGACAGATACGCAGTATTTT.

J is TRBJ2-5 and V is TRBV11-2; D call uncertain. V lost 5 bases, J lost 2 bases, and 15 bases lay in between. CDR3 length: 15 amino acids. Germline loops: CDR1 SGHAT, CDR2 FQNNGV. The CDR3 here is CASSARALRQETQYF. In DNA form, the CDR3 reads TGTGCCAGCAGCGCCCGGGCTCTAAGGCAAGAGACCCAGTACTTC. Full variable domain (rest looked up from reference TRBV11-2 and TRBJ2-5): EAGVAQSPRYKIIEKRQSVAFWCNPISGHATLYWYQQILGQGPKLLIQFQNNGVVDDSQLPKDRFSAERLKGVDSTLKIQPAKLEDSAVYLCASSARALRQETQYFGPGTRLLVL.

The table lists this clonotype with a few counts. V is TRBV18 and J is TRBJ1-5; D is possibly TRBD1 (5 bases). Trimming left V 3 bases short and J 1 base short, with 13 bases between. Germline assignment: CDR1 KGHSH and CDR2 LQKENI. This CDR3 has 16 amino acids. In DNA, the CDR3 is TGTGCCAGCTCACCGGTGGGAGGGGCAAGCAATCAGCCCCAGCATTTT. Its translation is CASSPVGGASNQPQHF.

The chain employs TRBV18 and TRBJ1-5; maybe TRBD1 (5 bases). Germline-derived CDR1 and CDR2 are KGHSH and LQKENI. The CDR3 runs to 16 residues. Deletions cut 2 bases from V and 2 bases from J, with 13 bases between. The CDR3 spells CASSPMRGSGNQPQHF. The CDR3 DNA reads as TGTGCCAGCTCACCAATGAGGGGCAGTGGCAATCAGCCCCAGCATTTT.

This clonotype was detected many times. The genes are TRBV6-6 and TRBJ2-3, with D hard to call. The V gene's germline CDR1 is MNHNY and CDR2 SVGAGI (reference sequence). The CDR3 has 13 residues. V lost 3 bases to trimming and J lost 2 bases, with 6 bases between them. In nucleotides, the CDR3 is TGTGCCAGCAGTTATGACTCCACAGATACGCAGTATTTT. This gives the protein CASSYDSTDTQYF.

The chain recombines TRBV12-3 or TRBV12-4 with TRBJ1-4, with no clear D. The CDR3 runs to 14 residues. V lost 5 bases and J lost 4, with 11 bases in between. CDR3: CASSPGPSNEKLFF. The CDR3 bases are TGTGCCAGCAGTCCCGGACCGAGTAATGAAAAACTGTTTTTT.

There are many counts of this clonotype. This chain joins TRBV30 and TRBJ1-5, with D maybe TRBD1 (6 bases). V was pared by 2 bases and J by 4 bases, with 12 bases between. This CDR3 comprises 14 residues. Per germline, CDR1 GTSNPN and CDR2 SVGIG (reference sequence). In nucleotides, the CDR3 is TGTGCCTGGAGTCCCCGAGGGGGGAATCAGCCCCAGCATTTT. Translating gives CAWSPRGGNQPQHF.

This clonotype was counted a few times. This chain connects TRBV20-1 to TRBJ2-4; no clear D. Trimming pared 4 bases from V and 1 base from J, leaving 8 bases between. Germline V CDR1 and CDR2: DFQATT, SNEGSKA (reference sequence). The CDR3 sequence is 13 residues long. The CDR3 loop is CSAKAGAKNIQYF. The CDR3 DNA reads as TGCAGTGCTAAAGCCGGGGCCAAAAACATTCAGTACTTC.

This rearrangement joins TRBV12-2 to TRBJ1-5; TRBD1, the table's D call, was not compared with the DNA. TRBV12-2 is a recognized pseudogene. The CDR3 is 13 residues long. The CDR3: CASRSTPDQPQHF. The CDR3 nucleotides are TGTGCAAGTCGCTCCACCCCCGATCAGCCCCAGCATTTT.

V and J are TRBV5-4 and TRBJ1-3, with D possibly being TRBD1 (5 bases). Looked up from germline, CDR1 is SGHNT and CDR2 is YYREEE (reference sequence). V was cut by 2 bases and J by 5 bases, with 14 bases left in between. The CDR3 is 15 residues long. CDR3 sequence reads: CASSFRDGGRNTIYF. Here the CDR3 DNA reads TGTGCCAGCAGCTTCCGGGACGGAGGACGAAACACCATATATTTT. Full variable domain (rest looked up from reference TRBV5-4 and TRBJ1-3): ETGVTQSPTHLIKTRGQQVTLRCSSQSGHNTVSWYQQALGQGPQFIFQYYREEENGRGNFPPRFSGLQFPNYSSELNVNALELDDSALYLCASSFRDGGRNTIYFGEGSWLTVV.

This clonotype was seen repeatedly, ten times or more. This chain uses TRBV27 with TRBJ2-2; TRBD1 is a possible D gene (6 bases). CDR1 is MNHEY and CDR2 is SMNVEV in the germline V gene (reference sequence). The CDR3 covers 18 residues. The germline V and J ends were trimmed by 6 bases and 4 bases, with 24 bases remaining between them. In DNA, the CDR3 is TGTGCCAGCAGCCACCCATATTCGGACAGTCGGAGCACCGGGGAGCTGTTTTTT. As protein: CASSHPYSDSRSTGELFF.

This clonotype was recorded many times. The V call is TRBV3-1, the J call TRBJ2-3; 7 nucleotides match TRBD2. Germline V gene data show CDR1 as LGHDT and CDR2 as YNNKEL (reference sequence). This CDR3 is built from 15 residues. V dropped 4 bases and J dropped 4; count of bases not matched to a gene: 8. CDR3 bases: TGTGCCAGCAGCCTCCTCGGGACTATTGCAGATACGCAGTATTTT. Translating it yields CASSLLGTIADTQYF.

This sequence joins TRBV27 and TRBJ1-1; 8 bases are a match to TRBD1. Germline CDR1 MNHEY, CDR2 SMNVEV (reference sequence). The CDR3 is 15 residues long. The J segment lost 0 bases and the V segment lost 5 bases, leaving 5 bases of the junction unmatched. The CDR3 loop reads CASSTGGGMNTEAFF. The DNA for the CDR3 is TGTGCCAGCAGTACAGGGGGGGGTATGAACACTGAAGCTTTCTTT.

A few counts support this clonotype. J is TRBJ1-1 and V is TRBV7-9, with D tentatively TRBD1 (5 bases). The CDR3 consists of 14 residues. With 0 bases removed from V and 4 bases from J, the gap between germline ends came to 9 bases. Germline lookup yields CDR1 SEHNR and CDR2 FQNEAQ (reference sequence). DNA of the CDR3: TGTGCCAGCAGCTTAGCCAGGGTGCGCACTGAAGCTTTCTTT. This sequence encodes CASSLARVRTEAFF.

This clonotype has a count of ten or more. V gene TRBV19 combines with J gene TRBJ2-1; 7 nucleotides match TRBD2. Per germline, CDR1 LNHDA and CDR2 SQIVND (reference sequence). After removal of 7 bases from V and 3 bases from J, the junction contained 6 bases not matched to a gene. The CDR3 spans 14 residues. The CDR3 reads CASMQRGHYNEQFF. The CDR3 coding sequence is TGTGCCAGTATGCAGCGGGGCCACTACAATGAGCAGTTCTTC.

This clonotype was seen many times. The chain links TRBV12-3 or TRBV12-4 to TRBJ2-3, with 9 bases identical to TRBD1. This CDR3 comprises 17 residues. J was trimmed by 10 bases and V by 5 bases; bases with no gene match: 19. This CDR3 is CASSPSLRGTGSDPQYF. DNA for the CDR3: TGTGCCAGCAGTCCGTCACTTCGGGGGACAGGGTCGGATCCGCAGTATTTT.

As DNA, the CDR3 is TGCAGTGCTAGAGATAGCCGGGTATCTGCAGATACGCAGTATTTT. Its translation is CSARDSRVSADTQYF. The V and J genes are TRBV20-1 and TRBJ2-3; unclear D gene. Germline V CDR1 and CDR2: DFQATT, SNEGSKA (reference sequence). Trimming took off 0 bases at V and 4 bases at J, with 14 bases between the two ends. This CDR3 region has 15 residues.

This clonotype has more than one count but fewer than ten. This chain connects TRBV3-1 to TRBJ1-2; unclear D gene. The CDR3 has 15 residues. The V and J ends lost 0 bases and 4 bases respectively, with 12 bases between them. The germline CDR1 and CDR2 sequences are LGHDT and YNNKEL (reference sequence). The CDR3 DNA sequence: TGTGCCAGCAGCCAAGATCGGGTTTCGGTCTATGGCTACACCTTC. Translation gives CASSQDRVSVYGYTF. The variable domain in full, completed from reference TRBV3-1 and TRBJ1-2, reads DTAVSQTPKYLVTQMGNDKSIKCEQNLGHDTMYWYKQDSKKFLKIMFSYNNKELIINETVPNRFSPKSPDKAHLNLHINSLELGDSAVYFCASSQDRVSVYGYTFGSGTRLTVV.

V usage is TRBV12-3 or TRBV12-4 and J usage is TRBJ1-2, with unresolved D. The CDR3 is 13 amino acids. The V end was cut by 2 bases, the J end by 1 base, with 5 bases between. The CDR3 DNA sequence: TGTGCCAGCAGTTTAAACAATAACTATGGCTACACCTTC. Its protein product is CASSLNNNYGYTF.

This clonotype has just a few counts. Mismatch with germline at one junction end may stem from a read error. The rearrangement links TRBV30 to TRBJ1-1; D unclear. Germline V gives CDR1 GTSNPN, CDR2 SVGIG (reference sequence). The CDR3 loop spans 13 amino acids. CDR3 nucleotides: TGTGCCTGGAAGGATCACATGAACACTGAAGCCTTCTTT. Its protein product is CAWKDHMNTEAFF.

This clonotype was seen only a few times. V usage is TRBV7-2 and J usage is TRBJ2-1, with D maybe TRBD2 (7 bases). Germline V gives CDR1 SGHTA, CDR2 FQGNSA. CDR3 length: 16 amino acids. The V end lost 1 base, the J end lost 7 bases, and 17 bases lay between the germline ends. The CDR3 loop is CASSLVRGGVRNEQFF. The CDR3 nucleotides read TGTGCCAGCAGCTTAGTAAGAGGGGGGGTCAGGAATGAGCAGTTCTTC.

The rearrangement uses TRBV18 and TRBJ2-1; possible D gene TRBD1, 7 bases. The CDR3 runs 15 residues. V dropped 0 bases and J dropped 5 bases, with 11 bases sitting between them. Germline values: CDR1 KGHSH, CDR2 LQKENI. CDR3 DNA sequence: TGTGCCAGCTCACCACCTGCCAGGGGGGACAATGAGCAGTTCTTC. Protein: CASSPPARGDNEQFF.

This clonotype has at least ten counts. The gene calls are TRBV4-1 and TRBJ2-1, with TRBD2 matching 12 bases. The germline V gene encodes CDR1 MGHRA and CDR2 YSYEKL. After removal of 0 bases from V and 15 bases from J, the junction contained 6 bases not matched to a gene. The CDR3 runs to 14 residues. Here the CDR3 reads CASSQETSGGQGFF. CDR3 bases: TGCGCCAGCAGCCAAGAGACTAGCGGGGGTCAGGGGTTCTTC.

The gene calls are TRBV6-5 and TRBJ2-3; 9 bases align to TRBD2. The CDR3 covers 16 residues. V shed 0 bases and J 4 bases; nucleotides not matched to a gene: 5. In germline, CDR1 is MNHEY, CDR2 SVGAGI. CDR3 region: CASSYSWTSASDTQYF. CDR3 in DNA: TGTGCCAGCAGTTACTCGTGGACTAGCGCCTCAGATACGCAGTATTTT.